The 7 T cell receptor beta chains below come from one sample, sequenced in a study of shared clonotypes between healthy human individuals. The method was immunoSEQ multiplex PCR; TCRdb's version includes in-frame clones alone and lacks a portion of them. The data contain approximately 1,000,000 clones, around 77% of them singletons. Sequencing was performed on memory CD4+ T cells from PBMCs. Subset specified: CD45RA-negative fraction. These receptors came from a man aged 18 to 35 in good health. Some clones in this sample may be carry-over from other donors' samples.

V is TRBV5-1 and J is TRBJ2-7; possible D gene TRBD2, 5 bases. Trimming took off 0 bases at V and 7 bases at J, with 14 bases between the two ends. The CDR3 is 14 amino acids. Germline CDR1 reads SGHRS; CDR2 reads YFSETQ. This CDR3 reads CASSLGELVLEQYF. CDR3 bases: TGCGCCAGCAGCTTGGGGGAACTAGTTCTGGAGCAGTACTTC.

This chain joins TRBV7-2 and TRBJ2-1; TRBD2 matches at 8 bases. With V trimmed by 4 bases and J by 6 bases, 5 bases remained unmatched. This CDR3 has 14 amino acids. The V gene's germline CDR1 is SGHTA and CDR2 FQGNSA. The CDR3 spells CASSSGLAFNEQFF. The CDR3 DNA follows: TGTGCCAGCAGCTCAGGACTAGCCTTCAATGAGCAGTTCTTC.

A few counts support this clone. DNA of the CDR3: TGTGCCAGCAGCCAATATCGAGTAACCCCTGGGAATGAGCAGTTCTTC. It specifies CASSQYRVTPGNEQFF. This chain links TRBV14 with TRBJ2-1, with D unclear. Trimming pared 2 bases from V and 7 bases from J, leaving 18 bases between. This CDR3 has 16 residues. Germline values: CDR1 SGHDN, CDR2 FVKESK.

The chain joins TRBV5-4 to TRBJ2-1, with D possibly matching TRBD2 (5 bases). The CDR3 extends over 15 amino acids. Germline V CDR1 and CDR2: SGHNT, YYREEE (reference sequence). V was clipped by 3 bases and J by 0 bases, with 10 bases between them. CDR3 in DNA: TGTGCCAGCAGCTCCGGACTGATCTCCTACAATGAGCAGTTCTTC. Protein: CASSSGLISYNEQFF.

Written as DNA, the CDR3 is TGTGCCAGCAGGCGAGACAGGGGGCGCGAGCAGTACTTC. Its translation: CASRRDRGREQYF. This chain links TRBV6-6 with TRBJ2-7, with TRBD1 identical over 10 bases. The CDR3 loop spans 13 amino acids. Germline trimming cut 6 bases from V and 6 bases from J; bases unmatched to any gene: 5. The germline V gene encodes CDR1 MNHNY and CDR2 SVGAGI (reference sequence).

This clone was recorded a few times. The chain has TRBV2 and TRBJ1-2, with D possibly TRBD1 on 5 matching bases. The V and J ends lost 7 bases and 2 bases respectively, with 17 bases between them. This CDR3 region has 15 residues. CDR1 and CDR2 from the germline V gene are SNHLY and FYNNEI. CDR3 bases: TGTGCCAGCAACCCCGGGGCGGTGGGCAACTATGGCTACACCTTC. It yields the protein CASNPGAVGNYGYTF.

In the case of this clone: This clone may be a read error of a much larger clone one base away. Other DNA variants within this sample encode the same CDR3. The V call is TRBV25-1, the J call TRBJ1-1; tentatively, D is TRBD1 (5 bases). The CDR3 runs 12 residues. Germline V gene sequence: CDR1 MGHDK, CDR2 SYGVNS. This CDR3 reads CASRGLNTEAFF. The CDR3 DNA reads TGTGCCAGCAGGGGACTGAACACTGAGGCTTTCTTT.